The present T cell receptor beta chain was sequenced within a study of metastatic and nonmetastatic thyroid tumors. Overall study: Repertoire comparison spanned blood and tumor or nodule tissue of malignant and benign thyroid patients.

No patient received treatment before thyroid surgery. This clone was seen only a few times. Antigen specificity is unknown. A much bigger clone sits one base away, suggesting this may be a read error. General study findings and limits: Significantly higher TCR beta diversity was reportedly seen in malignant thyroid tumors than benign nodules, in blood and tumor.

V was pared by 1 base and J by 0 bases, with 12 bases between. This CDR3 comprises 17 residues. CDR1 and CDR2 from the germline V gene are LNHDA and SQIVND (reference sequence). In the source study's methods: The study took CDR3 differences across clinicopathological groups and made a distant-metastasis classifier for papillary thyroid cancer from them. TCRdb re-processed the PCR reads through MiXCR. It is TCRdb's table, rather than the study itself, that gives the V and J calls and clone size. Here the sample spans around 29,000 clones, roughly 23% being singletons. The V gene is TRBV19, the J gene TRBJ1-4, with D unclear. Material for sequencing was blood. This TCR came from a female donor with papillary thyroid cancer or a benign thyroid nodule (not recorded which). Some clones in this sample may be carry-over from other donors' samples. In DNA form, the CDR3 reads TGTGCCAGTAGTATAGGCTGTGGCGTTGCAACTAATGAAAAACTGTTTTTT. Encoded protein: CASSIGCGVATNEKLFF.